The next 32 T cell receptor beta chains were all read from a single sample in a study of cytomegalovirus exposure and HLA in healthy donors. The PCR contained 60 Vbeta and 13 Jbeta primers. Sequencing used immunoSEQ multiplex PCR; TCRdb keeps in-frame clones, though not all of them. The profile covers 150,000 to 200,000 clones, with roughly 80% appearing a single time and 1.5% to 2% taken by the ten largest. The sample taken for sequencing was PBMCs. The receptors originated from a young woman in good health and CMV-seronegative.

The gene calls are TRBV13 and TRBJ1-1; D is perhaps TRBD1 (5 bases). The CDR3 spans 13 residues. V lost 4 bases, J lost 3 bases, and 9 bases lay in between. Germline CDR1 PRHDT, CDR2 FYEKMQ (reference sequence). The CDR3 here is CASSSGGYTEAFF. CDR3 bases: TGTGCCAGCAGCTCTGGGGGGTACACTGAAGCTTTCTTT.

The V gene is TRBV9, the J gene TRBJ2-3, with D perhaps matching TRBD1 (5 bases). CDR1 is SGDLS and CDR2 is YYNGEE in the germline V gene. Trimming stripped 4 bases from V and 0 bases from J, with 12 bases between. CDR3 length: 15 residues. CDR3 sequence: CASSPGHLSTDTQYF. Written as DNA, the CDR3 is TGTGCCAGCAGCCCAGGACACCTTAGCACAGATACGCAGTATTTT.

The genes are TRBV6-6 and TRBJ2-7, with 13 bases that match TRBD2. V gave up 4 bases and J gave up 0 bases; unmatched junction bases: 3. Germline CDR1 is MNHNY and CDR2 is SVGAGI (reference sequence). The CDR3 loop spans 16 amino acids. The CDR3 loop reads CASSSGTSGISYEQYF. DNA for the CDR3: TGTGCCAGCAGTTCGGGGACTAGCGGGATCTCCTACGAGCAGTACTTC.

For this clone: Other DNA variants within this sample encode the same CDR3. The V gene is TRBV11-2, the J gene TRBJ1-2; the D is unclear. Germline CDR1 SGHAT, CDR2 FQNNGV. V lost 3 bases to trimming and J lost 0 bases, with 5 bases between them. The CDR3 is 13 amino acids. The CDR3 DNA reads as TGTGCCAGCAGCTTGGCAGCTAACTATGGCTACACCTTC. Amino acids: CASSLAANYGYTF.

This clone has a handful of counts. This chain links TRBV4-1 with TRBJ1-1, with 7 bases lining up with TRBD1. With 2 bases clipped from V and 5 bases from J, the junction kept 5 bases outside the gene matches. The CDR3 totals 14 residues. Per the germline V gene, CDR1 is MGHRA and CDR2 is YSYEKL. The CDR3 DNA sequence: TGCGCCAGCAGCCAAACGGGACAGAGGACTGAAGCTTTCTTT. Translating it yields CASSQTGQRTEAFF.

The J gene is TRBJ2-7, the V gene TRBV9; the D is unclear. The CDR3 consists of 13 residues. Germline CDR1 SGDLS, CDR2 YYNGEE. Trimming removed 0 bases at V and 7 bases at J, with 11 bases between. This CDR3 is CASSVAPSSEQYF. For the CDR3, the DNA is TGTGCCAGCAGCGTAGCCCCTTCTAGTGAGCAGTACTTC. Together with reference TRBV9 and TRBJ2-7, the CDR3 gives the full variable domain: DSGVTQTPKHLITATGQRVTLRCSPRSGDLSVYWYQQSLDQGLQFLIQYYNGEERAKGNILERFSAQQFPDLHSELNLSSLELGDSALYFCASSVAPSSEQYFGPGTRLTVT.

The chain employs TRBV28 and TRBJ2-5; D possibly corresponds to TRBD1 (6 bases). This CDR3 comprises 14 residues. V lost 2 bases to trimming and J lost 2 bases, with 9 bases between them. The germline CDR1 and CDR2 sequences are MDHEN and SYDVKM. The CDR3 here is CASSLVGGQETQYF. The CDR3 coding sequence is TGTGCCAGCAGTTTAGTAGGGGGTCAAGAGACCCAGTACTTC.

In DNA form, the CDR3 reads TGTGCCAGCAGTGCCTCAGGGTCCACCTACTATGGCTACACCTTC. Its protein is CASSASGSTYYGYTF. The rearrangement joins TRBV28 to TRBJ1-2, with a weak D call TRBD1 (5 bases). CDR3 length: 15 amino acids. Germline V gives CDR1 MDHEN, CDR2 SYDVKM. V lost 5 bases and J lost 3, with 16 bases in between.

The chain uses TRBV28 and TRBJ2-1, with D possibly TRBD1 on 6 matching bases. V was cut by 3 bases and J by 8 bases, with 14 bases left in between. The CDR3 covers 14 residues. The germline V gene has CDR1 MDHEN and CDR2 SYDVKM. The CDR3 sequence is CASSLDTGLYEQFF. As DNA, the CDR3 is TGTGCCAGCAGTTTGGACACAGGGTTGTATGAGCAGTTCTTC.

This clone was seen ten or more times. This chain uses TRBV6-6 with TRBJ2-7; 7 nucleotides line up with TRBD1. CDR1 is MNHNY, CDR2 SVGAGI, per germline (reference sequence). The CDR3 extends over 16 amino acids. J gave up 3 bases and V 2 bases, and 10 bases lay outside the gene matches. CDR3 in DNA: TGTGCCAGCAGTTACGATCTGAGGGGACAGCTCTACGAGCAGTACGTC. This sequence encodes CASSYDLRGQLYEQYV.

This sequence joins TRBV4-3 and TRBJ1-4, with 8 bases matching TRBD1. V lost 2 bases, J lost 4 bases, and 3 bases stayed unmatched. Germline V gene data show CDR1 as LGHNA and CDR2 as YSLEER. The CDR3 runs 15 residues. The chain's CDR3 is CASSQQDRDNEKLFF. CDR3 DNA sequence: TGCGCCAGCAGCCAACAGGACAGGGATAATGAAAAACTGTTTTTT.

This clone was observed a handful of times. The chain is built from TRBV10-1 and TRBJ2-5, with 8 bases matching TRBD1. J gave up 6 bases and V 3 bases, and 6 bases lay outside the gene matches. This CDR3 has 14 amino acids. Germline V gene data show CDR1 as WNHNN and CDR2 as SYGVQD (reference sequence). The CDR3 bases are TGCGCCAGCAGTGACGGCCAGGGGGCGAAGACCCAGTACTTC. This codes for CASSDGQGAKTQYF.

The chain recombines TRBV5-8 with TRBJ2-1; TRBD2 is a possible D gene (6 bases). Per the germline V gene, CDR1 is SGHTS and CDR2 is YDEGEE. The CDR3 contains 16 residues. Trimming cost V 3 bases and J 5 bases, with 18 bases left between them. The CDR3 coding sequence is TGTGCCAGCAGCTGGGGGGTTACGGACACCAACAATGAGCAGTTCTTC. It encodes CASSWGVTDTNNEQFF.

This rearrangement joins TRBV7-2 to TRBJ2-3; 7 nucleotides agree with TRBD2. From germline, CDR1 is SGHTA and CDR2 FQGNSA. The J segment lost 0 bases and the V segment lost 4 bases, leaving 13 bases of the junction unmatched. The CDR3 totals 18 residues. The CDR3 DNA reads as TGTGCCAGCAGCTCGCAGTTAGCGGGCCTCCCAAGCACAGATACGCAGTATTTT. Its protein product is CASSSQLAGLPSTDTQYF.

This chain links TRBV27 with TRBJ1-2; 7 bases fit TRBD1. The CDR3 extends over 15 amino acids. V lost 3 bases, J lost 8 bases, and 12 bases stayed unmatched. Germline CDR1 MNHEY, CDR2 SMNVEV (reference sequence). Written as DNA, the CDR3 is TGTGCCAGCAGTTTTAGAGGGACAGCCTCTACCGGCTACACCTTC. Protein sequence: CASSFRGTASTGYTF.

The rearrangement joins TRBV4-3 to TRBJ2-1, with D possibly TRBD1 on 7 matching bases. Trimming shortened V by 0 bases and J by 7 bases, and 10 bases separated the two germline ends. Germline CDR1 LGHNA, CDR2 YSLEER. The CDR3 contains 14 residues. The CDR3 spells CASSQETGRNEQFF. DNA for the CDR3: TGCGCCAGCAGCCAAGAGACAGGGAGGAATGAGCAGTTCTTC.

J is TRBJ2-6 and V is TRBV7-2, with 7 bases that match TRBD2. This CDR3 region has 14 residues. Trimming at V came to 10 bases and at J to 4 bases, leaving 7 bases not matched to a gene. CDR1 is SGHTA, CDR2 FQGNSA, per germline. This chain's CDR3 is CATRAGAGANVLTF. DNA of the CDR3: TGTGCCACCAGGGCGGGAGCCGGGGCCAACGTCCTGACTTTC.

The J gene is TRBJ2-1, the V gene TRBV5-1; D may be TRBD1 (6 bases). The V end lost 2 bases, the J end lost 1 base, and 13 bases lay between the germline ends. The length of the CDR3 is 16 residues. Germline V CDR1 and CDR2: SGHRS, YFSETQ. The CDR3 coding sequence is TGCGCCAGCAGCTTCTACCAGGGGATATCCTACAATGAGCAGTTCTTC. It codes for CASSFYQGISYNEQFF.

The chain uses TRBV19 and TRBJ2-7; D perhaps matches TRBD2 (6 bases). Germline CDR1 and CDR2: LNHDA and SQIVND (reference sequence). The CDR3 spans 13 residues. V lost 6 bases to trimming and J lost 0 bases, with 9 bases between them. The CDR3 region is CASSGTGSYEQYV. As DNA, the CDR3 is TGTGCCAGTAGCGGGACTGGCTCCTACGAGCAGTACGTC.

V gene TRBV11-2 combines with J gene TRBJ2-1, with D possibly matching TRBD2 (6 bases). V lost 5 bases, J lost 5 bases, and 19 bases lay in between. Germline values: CDR1 SGHAT, CDR2 FQNNGV. This CDR3 region has 16 residues. The DNA for the CDR3 is TGTGCCAGCAGCAACCGACCCCGGGAGTATGACAATGAGCAGTTCTTC. Amino acid sequence: CASSNRPREYDNEQFF. Based on the CDR3 plus reference TRBV11-2 and TRBJ2-1, the full variable domain is EAGVAQSPRYKIIEKRQSVAFWCNPISGHATLYWYQQILGQGPKLLIQFQNNGVVDDSQLPKDRFSAERLKGVDSTLKIQPAKLEDSAVYLCASSNRPREYDNEQFFGPGTRLTVL.

V is TRBV4-1 and J is TRBJ2-1, with 13 nucleotides matching TRBD2. Germline V lookup: CDR1 MGHRA, CDR2 YSYEKL. The CDR3 is 16 amino acids. The J segment lost 4 bases and the V segment lost 4 bases, leaving 4 bases of the junction unmatched. CDR3 amino acids: CASSLGTSGTYNEQFF. The CDR3 region has the DNA TGCGCCAGCAGCCTCGGGACTAGCGGGACTTACAATGAGCAGTTCTTC.

This rearrangement joins TRBV4-3 to TRBJ1-6, with 7 bases fitting TRBD1. The CDR3 runs 16 residues. CDR1 LGHNA and CDR2 YSLEER come from the germline V gene. Trimming removed 1 base from V and 4 bases from J; junction bases left unmatched: 4. CDR3 bases: TGCGCCAGCAGCCAAGCCGGACAGGCTTATAATTCACCCCTCCACTTT. Protein sequence: CASSQAGQAYNSPLHF.

The table lists this clone with a count of one. The chain is built from TRBV5-1 and TRBJ1-6, with a tentative D call TRBD1 (5 bases). Trimming shortened V by 2 bases and J by 7 bases, and 13 bases separated the two germline ends. The germline V gene encodes CDR1 SGHRS and CDR2 YFSETQ. The CDR3 consists of 15 residues. This CDR3 is CASSLSLGANSPLHF. DNA for the CDR3: TGCGCCAGCAGCTTATCCCTAGGGGCCAATTCACCCCTCCACTTT.

The chain uses TRBV6-5 and TRBJ1-2, with 11 bases matching TRBD1. This CDR3 spans 15 amino acids. The junction had 3 bases not matched to a gene; V was cut back by 5 bases and J by 1 base. Germline lookup yields CDR1 MNHEY and CDR2 SVGAGI. The CDR3 protein is CASSVDRGRNYGYTF. The CDR3 DNA reads TGTGCCAGCAGTGTGGACAGGGGGCGTAACTATGGCTACACCTTC.

CDR3 loop: CASSIDPPWRESIQYF. CDR3 bases: TGTGCCAGTAGTATTGACCCCCCTTGGCGGGAGTCCATTCAGTACTTC. The genes are TRBV19 and TRBJ2-4; 7 nucleotides line up with TRBD2. V lost 3 bases and J lost 9; bases outside the gene matches: 14. CDR1 is LNHDA, CDR2 SQIVND, per germline (reference sequence). This CDR3 region has 16 residues.

The chain links TRBV11-2 to TRBJ2-2; the match to TRBD2 covers 10 bases. Trimming cost V 5 bases and J 8 bases; bases outside gene matches: 5. Germline V gives CDR1 SGHAT, CDR2 FQNNGV. There are 14 residues in the CDR3. CDR3 amino acids: CASSHTSGMGELFF. In nucleotides, the CDR3 is TGTGCCAGCAGCCATACTAGCGGGATGGGGGAGCTGTTTTTT. Based on the CDR3 plus reference TRBV11-2 and TRBJ2-2, the full variable domain is EAGVAQSPRYKIIEKRQSVAFWCNPISGHATLYWYQQILGQGPKLLIQFQNNGVVDDSQLPKDRFSAERLKGVDSTLKIQPAKLEDSAVYLCASSHTSGMGELFFGEGSRLTVL.

CDR3 coding DNA: TGTGCCAGCAGCCAATCTCGGGGGGGACCCTGCGCCTACACCTTC. This sequence encodes CASSQSRGGPCAYTF. This chain uses TRBV7-9 with TRBJ1-2; D is possibly TRBD1 (5 bases). The CDR3 contains 15 residues. Per the germline V gene, CDR1 is SEHNR and CDR2 is FQNEAQ (reference sequence). Trimming took off 5 bases at V and 10 bases at J, with 23 bases between the two ends.

V is TRBV10-3 and J is TRBJ2-7; possible D gene TRBD1, 6 bases. Trimming took 5 bases from V and 1 from J, leaving 15 bases between them. Germline V gene data show CDR1 as ENHRY and CDR2 as SYGVKD. The CDR3 contains 15 residues. CDR3 amino acids: CAISTNSGQSYEQYF. The CDR3 DNA reads TGTGCCATCAGTACTAACTCAGGACAGTCCTACGAGCAGTACTTC.

The chain has TRBV5-1 and TRBJ1-2, with TRBD1 matching over 9 bases. Germline lookup yields CDR1 SGHRS and CDR2 YFSETQ. The CDR3 totals 15 residues. J was trimmed by 7 bases and V by 1 base; bases with no gene match: 8. For the CDR3, the DNA is TGCGCCAGCAGCTTGAGCTCGGGGACAGGGAGTGGCTACACCTTC. Its translation: CASSLSSGTGSGYTF.

The chain is built from TRBV6-5 and TRBJ2-3; a possible D gene is TRBD1 (5 bases). The CDR3 covers 13 residues. The V end was cut by 6 bases, the J end by 2 bases, with 9 bases between. The germline V gene encodes CDR1 MNHEY and CDR2 SVGAGI. The CDR3 nucleotides read TGTGCCAGCAGCCCGGACAACACAGATACGCAGTATTTT. Its protein is CASSPDNTDTQYF.

This clone was recorded a few times. This rearrangement joins TRBV6-6 to TRBJ1-2, with D tentatively TRBD1 (5 bases). There are 11 residues in the CDR3. Between the trimmed V and J ends, which lost 5 bases and 7 bases, there was a span of 8 bases. Germline V gene sequence: CDR1 MNHNY, CDR2 SVGAGI (reference sequence). CDR3 sequence reads: CASSPQGGYTF. The DNA of the CDR3 is TGTGCCAGCAGTCCTCAGGGTGGCTACACCTTC.

This chain uses TRBV28 with TRBJ1-1; D may be TRBD1 (6 bases). Germline lookup yields CDR1 MDHEN and CDR2 SYDVKM. The germline V and J ends were trimmed by 6 bases and 0 bases, with 23 bases remaining between them. The CDR3 loop spans 18 amino acids. The CDR3 here is CASRKPRTANTMNTEAFF. CDR3 DNA: TGTGCCAGCAGAAAGCCCCGGACAGCAAACACCATGAACACTGAAGCTTTCTTT.